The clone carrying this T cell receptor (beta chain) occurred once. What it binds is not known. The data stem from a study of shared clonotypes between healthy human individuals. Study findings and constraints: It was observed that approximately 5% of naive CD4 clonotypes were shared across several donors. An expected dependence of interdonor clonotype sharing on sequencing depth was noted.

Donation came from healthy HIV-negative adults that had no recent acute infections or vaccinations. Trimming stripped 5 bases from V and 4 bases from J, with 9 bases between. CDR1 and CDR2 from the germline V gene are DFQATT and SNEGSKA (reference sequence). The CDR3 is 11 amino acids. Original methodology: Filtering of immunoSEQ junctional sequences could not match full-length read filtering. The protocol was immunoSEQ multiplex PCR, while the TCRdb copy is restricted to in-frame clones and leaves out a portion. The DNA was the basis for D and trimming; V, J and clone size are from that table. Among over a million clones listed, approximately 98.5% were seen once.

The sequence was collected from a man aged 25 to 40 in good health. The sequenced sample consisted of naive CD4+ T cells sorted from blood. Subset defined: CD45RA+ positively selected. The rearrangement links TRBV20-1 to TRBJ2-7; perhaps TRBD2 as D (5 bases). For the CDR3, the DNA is TGCAGTGCTCCGCAGCGGTACGAGCAGTACTTC. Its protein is CSAPQRYEQYF.